A single sample is the source of the 10 T cell receptor beta chains below, sequenced in a study of graft-versus-host responses after intestinal transplantation. Only in-frame clones appear in the TCRdb table, and some are missing; sequencing was by immunoSEQ multiplex PCR. The table records roughly 98,000 clones, 90% to 95% of them present only once. These receptors have no known antigen. Material: unstimulated CD8+ T cells sorted from spleen or lymph node cells, obtained before transplant. These receptors all stem from a human donor who was the organ donor for an intestinal transplant.

This clone appeared a single time. The rearrangement joins TRBV27 to TRBJ2-5; TRBD2 aligns across 8 bases. This CDR3 has 11 residues. Germline lookup yields CDR1 MNHEY and CDR2 SMNVEV (reference sequence). Trimming at V came to 7 bases and at J to 7 bases, leaving 2 bases not matched to a gene. The CDR3 sequence is CASIGGGTQYF. In nucleotides, the CDR3 is TGTGCCAGCATCGGGGGGGGGACCCAGTACTTC.

The rearrangement links TRBV11-3 to TRBJ1-1; 7 bases align to TRBD1. Germline CDR1 and CDR2: SGHNT and YENEEA. The CDR3 spans 13 residues. V was pared by 0 bases and J by 6 bases, with 1 base of the junction left unmatched. CDR3 region: CASSLDRGAEAFF. CDR3 sequence (DNA): TGTGCCAGCAGCTTAGACAGGGGGGCTGAAGCTTTCTTT.

The V and J genes are TRBV27 and TRBJ2-7; possibly TRBD2 for D (5 bases). The length of the CDR3 is 15 residues. Between the trimmed V and J ends, which lost 0 bases and 3 bases, there was a span of 12 bases. Per germline, CDR1 MNHEY and CDR2 SMNVEV (reference sequence). The CDR3 loop is CASSLSEAALYEQYF. CDR3 sequence (DNA): TGTGCCAGCAGTTTATCGGAGGCGGCCCTCTACGAGCAGTACTTC.

Only a few counts were recorded for this clone. CDR3 in amino acids: CASSYSLTEKLFF. In DNA form, the CDR3 reads TGTGCCAGCAGTTACTCCCTGACAGAAAAACTGTTTTTT. This chain joins TRBV6-5 and TRBJ1-4, with D unresolved. The V end was cut by 0 bases, the J end by 8 bases, with 7 bases between. The CDR3 covers 13 residues. CDR1 and CDR2 (germline): MNHEY, SVGAGI.

The V and J genes are TRBV27 and TRBJ1-2; possible D gene TRBD1, 6 bases. V lost 3 bases, J lost 8 bases, and 16 bases lay in between. Germline V gives CDR1 MNHEY, CDR2 SMNVEV (reference sequence). The CDR3 extends over 14 amino acids. The CDR3 reads CASSLRGGALGYTF. The CDR3 DNA sequence: TGTGCCAGCAGTTTGAGGGGGGGGGCGCTGGGCTACACCTTC.

The chain couples TRBV4-1 to TRBJ2-5, with D possibly TRBD1 on 5 matching bases. The J call is doubtful: the DNA matches TRBJ2-7 better. The CDR3 covers 16 residues. CDR1 MGHRA and CDR2 YSYEKL come from the germline V gene. The CDR3 region has the DNA TGCGCCAGCAGCCCCCGCTGGCGGCAGGGATCCTACGAGCAGTACTTC. Its protein is CASSPRWRQGSYEQYF.

This clone was observed once. The chain has TRBV4-1 and TRBJ2-6, with no clear D. With 4 bases removed from V and 1 base from J, the gap between germline ends came to 11 bases. This CDR3 is 16 amino acids long. Germline V CDR1 and CDR2: MGHRA, YSYEKL. CDR3 nucleotides: TGCGCCAGCAGCCTATTGTCCCCGTCTGGGGCCAACGTCCTGACTTTC. This translates into CASSLLSPSGANVLTF.

The V call is TRBV7-8, the J call TRBJ2-1; 8 bases line up with TRBD2. The length of the CDR3 is 15 residues. Germline values: CDR1 SGHVS, CDR2 FQNEAQ. Germline trimming cut 4 bases from V and 12 bases from J; bases unmatched to any gene: 14. The CDR3 DNA is TGTGCCAGCAGCTCGATTAGGGGTAGCGGGATAAGGCAGTTCTTC. It translates to CASSSIRGSGIRQFF.

Notes on this clone: Because the CDR3's place on the DNA is in doubt, the DNA is left out and the CDR3 is given as listed by TCRdb. The rearrangement links TRBV12-1 to TRBJ2-2; whether TRBD2, the table's D call, matches the DNA was not checked. TRBV12-1 is given as a pseudogene. 14 amino acids form the CDR3, both terminal residues included. The CDR3 sequence: CASSFLWNTGELFF.

J is TRBJ2-1 and V is TRBV19; tentative D call: TRBD1 (5 bases). V lost 6 bases to trimming and J lost 3 bases, with 9 bases between them. The CDR3 has 13 residues. Germline V CDR1 and CDR2: LNHDA, SQIVND (reference sequence). The CDR3 loop is CASSPDSYNEQFF. CDR3 nucleotides: TGTGCCAGTAGCCCCGACAGCTACAATGAGCAGTTCTTC.